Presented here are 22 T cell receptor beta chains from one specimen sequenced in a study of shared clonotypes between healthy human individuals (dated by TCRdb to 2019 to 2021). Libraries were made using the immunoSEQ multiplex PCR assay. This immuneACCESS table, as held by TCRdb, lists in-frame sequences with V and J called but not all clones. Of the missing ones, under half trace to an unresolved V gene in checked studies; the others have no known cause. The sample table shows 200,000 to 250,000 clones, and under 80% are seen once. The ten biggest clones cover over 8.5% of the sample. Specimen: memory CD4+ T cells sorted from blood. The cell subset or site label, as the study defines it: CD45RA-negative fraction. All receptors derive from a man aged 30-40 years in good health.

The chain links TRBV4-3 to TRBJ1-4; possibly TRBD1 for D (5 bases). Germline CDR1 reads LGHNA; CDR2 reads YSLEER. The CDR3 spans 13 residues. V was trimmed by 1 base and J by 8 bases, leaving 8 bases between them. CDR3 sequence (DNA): TGCGCCAGCAGCCAAGCATGGACAGAAAAACTGTTTTTT. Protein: CASSQAWTEKLFF.

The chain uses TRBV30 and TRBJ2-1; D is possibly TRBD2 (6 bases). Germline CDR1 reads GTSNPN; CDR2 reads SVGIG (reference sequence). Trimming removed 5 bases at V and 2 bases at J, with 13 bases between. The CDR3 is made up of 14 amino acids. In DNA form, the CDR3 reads TGTGCCTGGCGAGGTAGCGGAGCCTACAATGAGCAGTTCTTC. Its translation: CAWRGSGAYNEQFF.

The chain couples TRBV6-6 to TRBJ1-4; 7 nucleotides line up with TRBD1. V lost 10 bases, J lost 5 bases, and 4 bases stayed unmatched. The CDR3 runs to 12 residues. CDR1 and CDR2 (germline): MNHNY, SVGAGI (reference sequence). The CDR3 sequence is CATATGNEKLFF. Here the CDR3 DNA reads TGTGCCACCGCGACAGGGAATGAAAAACTGTTTTTT.

CDR3 DNA sequence: TGTGCCAGCAGCCAGCAAACTAGCGGGAGCTACAATGAGCAGTTCTTC. Translated, it gives CASSQQTSGSYNEQFF. The V gene is TRBV14, the J gene TRBJ2-1; 11 positions match TRBD2. Losses at the gene ends were 3 bases for V and 3 bases for J; bases not matched to a gene: 4. Per the germline V gene, CDR1 is SGHDN and CDR2 is FVKESK. There are 16 residues in the CDR3.

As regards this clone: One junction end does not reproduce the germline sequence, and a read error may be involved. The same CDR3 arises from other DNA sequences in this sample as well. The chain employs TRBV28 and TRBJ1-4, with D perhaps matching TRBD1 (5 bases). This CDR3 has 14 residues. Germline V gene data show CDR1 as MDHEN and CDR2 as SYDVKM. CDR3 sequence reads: CASSLPGTAEKLFF. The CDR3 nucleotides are TGTGCTAGCAGTTTACCCGGGACGGCTGAAAAACTGTTTTTT.

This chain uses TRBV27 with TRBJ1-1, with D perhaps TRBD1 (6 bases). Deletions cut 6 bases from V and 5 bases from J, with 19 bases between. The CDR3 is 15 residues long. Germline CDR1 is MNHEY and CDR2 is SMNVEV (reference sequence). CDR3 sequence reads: CASSRKPQGRTEAFF. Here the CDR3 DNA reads TGTGCCAGCAGCCGAAAACCGCAGGGGAGGACTGAAGCTTTCTTT.

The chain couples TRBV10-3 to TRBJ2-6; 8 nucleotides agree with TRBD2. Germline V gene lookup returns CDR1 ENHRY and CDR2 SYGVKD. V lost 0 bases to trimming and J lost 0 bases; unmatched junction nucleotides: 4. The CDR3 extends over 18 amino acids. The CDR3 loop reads CAISESAGGTSGANVLTF. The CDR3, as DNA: TGTGCCATCAGTGAGTCGGCGGGAGGAACCTCTGGGGCCAACGTCCTGACTTTC.

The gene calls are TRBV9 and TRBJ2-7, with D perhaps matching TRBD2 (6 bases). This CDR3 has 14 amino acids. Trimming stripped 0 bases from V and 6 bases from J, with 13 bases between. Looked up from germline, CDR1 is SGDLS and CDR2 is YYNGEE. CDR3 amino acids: CASSVVELAGEQYF. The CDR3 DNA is TGTGCCAGCAGCGTAGTAGAACTAGCCGGCGAGCAGTACTTC.

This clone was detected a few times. Here the CDR3 DNA reads TGTGCCTGGAGGTACGCAGATACGCAGTATTTT. Its translation is CAWRYADTQYF. The chain employs TRBV30 and TRBJ2-3, with unresolved D. The CDR3 is made up of 11 amino acids. V lost 3 bases and J lost 4, with 5 bases in between. Germline V gives CDR1 GTSNPN, CDR2 SVGIG (reference sequence).

CDR3 sequence (DNA): TGCGCCAGCAGTGAAACTAGCGGGAGGATCGCCTACGAGCAGTACTTC. This gives the protein CASSETSGRIAYEQYF. V is TRBV10-2 and J is TRBJ2-7, with 12 bases that match TRBD2. Germline-derived CDR1 and CDR2 are WSHSY and SAAADI. The CDR3 totals 16 residues. V shed 3 bases, J shed 2 bases, and the junction held 5 bases outside the gene matches.

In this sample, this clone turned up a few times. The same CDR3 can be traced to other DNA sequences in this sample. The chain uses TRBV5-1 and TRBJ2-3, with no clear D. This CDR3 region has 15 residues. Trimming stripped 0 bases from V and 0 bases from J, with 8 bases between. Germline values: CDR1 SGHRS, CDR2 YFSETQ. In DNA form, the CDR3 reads TGCGCCAGCAGCTTGGTGCCAGAAAGCACAGATACGCAGTATTTT. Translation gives CASSLVPESTDTQYF.

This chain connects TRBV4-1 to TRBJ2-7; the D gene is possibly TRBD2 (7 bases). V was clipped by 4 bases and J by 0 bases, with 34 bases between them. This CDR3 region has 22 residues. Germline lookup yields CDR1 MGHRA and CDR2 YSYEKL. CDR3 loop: CASSRSVLGGIGAGPSSYEQYF. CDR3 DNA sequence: TGCGCCAGCAGCCGTTCAGTCTTAGGGGGTATCGGAGCGGGACCCAGCTCCTACGAGCAGTACTTC.

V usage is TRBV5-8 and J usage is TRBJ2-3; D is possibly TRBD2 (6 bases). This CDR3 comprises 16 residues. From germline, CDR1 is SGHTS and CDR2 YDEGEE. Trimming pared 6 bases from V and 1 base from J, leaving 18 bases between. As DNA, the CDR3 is TGTGCCAGCATCCCCCCCCGGGGAGGCCGCACAGATACGCAGTATTTT. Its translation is CASIPPRGGRTDTQYF.

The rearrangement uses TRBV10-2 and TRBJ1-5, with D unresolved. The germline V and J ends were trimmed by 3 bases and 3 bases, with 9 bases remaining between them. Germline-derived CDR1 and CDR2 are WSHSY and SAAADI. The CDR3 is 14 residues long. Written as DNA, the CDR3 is TGCGCCAGCAGTGACGGGGTGACCAATCAGCCCCAGCATTTT. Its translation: CASSDGVTNQPQHF.

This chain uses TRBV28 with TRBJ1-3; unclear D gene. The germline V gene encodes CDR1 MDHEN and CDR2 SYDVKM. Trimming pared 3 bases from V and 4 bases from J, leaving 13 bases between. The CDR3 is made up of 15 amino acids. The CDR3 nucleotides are TGTGCCAGCAGTTTCCCGGCCAGGTTAGGAAACACCATATATTTT. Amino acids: CASSFPARLGNTIYF. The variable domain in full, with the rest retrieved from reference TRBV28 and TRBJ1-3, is DVKVTQSSRYLVKRTGEKVFLECVQDMDHENMFWYRQDPGLGLRLIYFSYDVKMKEKGDIPEGYSVSREKKERFSLILESASTNQTSMYLCASSFPARLGNTIYFGEGSWLTVV.

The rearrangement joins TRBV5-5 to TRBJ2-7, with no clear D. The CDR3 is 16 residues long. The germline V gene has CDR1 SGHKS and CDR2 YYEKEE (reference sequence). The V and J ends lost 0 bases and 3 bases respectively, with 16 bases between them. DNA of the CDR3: TGTGCCAGCAGCTTGGGCCCTAGGGCAGTCGACTACGAGCAGTACTTC. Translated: CASSLGPRAVDYEQYF.

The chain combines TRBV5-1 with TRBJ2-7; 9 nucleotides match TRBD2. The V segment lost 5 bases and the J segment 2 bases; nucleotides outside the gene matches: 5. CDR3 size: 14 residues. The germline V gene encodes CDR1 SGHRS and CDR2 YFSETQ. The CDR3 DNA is TGCGCCAGCAGTTTAGCGGGAGCTACCTACGAGCAGTACTTC. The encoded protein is CASSLAGATYEQYF.

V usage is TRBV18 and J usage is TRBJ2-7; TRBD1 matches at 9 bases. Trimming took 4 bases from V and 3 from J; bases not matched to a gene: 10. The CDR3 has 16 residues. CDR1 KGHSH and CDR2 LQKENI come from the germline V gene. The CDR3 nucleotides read TGTGCCAGCTCACAGGGACAGGGTGAGATTAGCTACGAGCAGTACTTC. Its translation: CASSQGQGEISYEQYF.

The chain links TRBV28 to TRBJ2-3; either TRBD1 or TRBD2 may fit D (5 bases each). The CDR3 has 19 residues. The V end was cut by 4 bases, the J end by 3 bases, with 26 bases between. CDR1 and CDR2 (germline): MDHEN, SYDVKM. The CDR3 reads CASSSKPPGRGYETDTQYF. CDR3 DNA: TGTGCCAGCAGTTCTAAACCTCCGGGACGAGGGTACGAAACAGATACGCAGTATTTT.

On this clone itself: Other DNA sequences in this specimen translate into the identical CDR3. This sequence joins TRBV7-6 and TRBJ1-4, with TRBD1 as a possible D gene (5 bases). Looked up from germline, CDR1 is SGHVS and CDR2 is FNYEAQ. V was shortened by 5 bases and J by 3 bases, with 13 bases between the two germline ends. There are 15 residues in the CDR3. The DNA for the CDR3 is TGTGCCAGCAGCCCTCTAACAGGTCCTAATGAAAAACTGTTTTTT. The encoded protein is CASSPLTGPNEKLFF.

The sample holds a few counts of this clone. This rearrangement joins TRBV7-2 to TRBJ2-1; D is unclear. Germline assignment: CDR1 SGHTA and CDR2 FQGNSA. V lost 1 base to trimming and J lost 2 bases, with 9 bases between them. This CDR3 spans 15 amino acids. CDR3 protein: CASSLDGRTYNEQFF. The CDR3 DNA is TGTGCCAGCAGCTTAGACGGGCGAACCTACAATGAGCAGTTCTTC.

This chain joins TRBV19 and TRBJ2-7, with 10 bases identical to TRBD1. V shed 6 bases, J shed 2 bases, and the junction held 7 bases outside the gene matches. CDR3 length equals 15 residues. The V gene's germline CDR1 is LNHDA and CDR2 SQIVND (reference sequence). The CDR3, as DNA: TGTGCCAGTAGACTCCGGGACAGGGGCACCTACGAGCAGTACTTC. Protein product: CASRLRDRGTYEQYF.